These T cell receptor beta chains were read from a single sample in a study of T cell repertoires in cytomegalovirus infection. TCRdb passed the reads through MiXCR, listing each CDR3 protein once. The table includes approximately 470,000 distinct CDR3 sequences, approximately 40% detected once. These TCRs' antigens remain unknown. The material was cultured PBMCs, obtained from culture after CMV antigen stimulation. Receptors were obtained from a human donor in good health (CMV status not recorded). Some clones in this sample may be carry-over from other donors' samples. CDR3s include the opening cysteine and the closing phenylalanine or tryptophan. A D gene is named only where the DNA matches it firmly. Clone size, where shown, is once, few, many, or a class for clones that have expanded.

>NA|TRBJ1-1|TRBV7-2|few
CASSLTQNLNTEAFF
TGTGCCAGCAGCCTCACACAGAATTTGAACACTGAAGCTTTCTTT
>NA|TRBJ2-3|TRBV7-2|NA
CASSLTPLATQYF
TGTGCCAGCAGCCTAACCCCCCTTGCTACGCAGTATTTT
>NA|TRBJ1-2|TRBV10-3|NA
CAISARDGGYTF
TGTGCCATCAGCGCCAGGGATGGGGGCTACACCTTC
>TRBD2|TRBJ2-1|TRBV20-1|few
CSASPGLANEQFF
TGCAGTGCTAGCCCGGGACTAGCGAATGAGCAGTTCTTC
>TRBD2|TRBJ2-1|TRBV7-2|once
CASSLASGGAGEQFF
TGTGCCAGCAGCTTAGCCAGCGGGGGGGCCGGGGAGCAGTTCTTC
>TRBD2|TRBJ2-7|TRBV7-6|few
CASSLERDWAYEQYF
TGTGCCAGCAGCCTAGAGCGGGACTGGGCGTACGAGCAGTACTTC
>NA|TRBJ2-7|TRBV5-6|NA
CASSSMQGRSYEQYF
TGTGCCAGCAGCTCGATGCAGGGTCGCTCCTACGAGCAGTACTTC
>NA|TRBJ2-4|TRBV11-2|NA
CASSLFRGGIQYF
TGTGCCAGCAGCTTATTCAGGGGGGGCATTCAGTACTTC
>TRBD1|TRBJ1-1|TRBV7-2|NA
CASTETIQGAGTEAFF
TGTGCCAGCACCGAAACAATACAGGGGGCTGGTACTGAAGCTTTCTTT
>NA|TRBJ2-7|TRBV20-1|few
CSARDSSYEQYF
TGCAGTGCTAGGGACAGCTCCTACGAGCAGTACTTC
>NA|TRBJ2-1|TRBV12-5|NA
CASGLVSQFF
TGTGCTAGTGGTTTGGTTTCTCAGTTCTTC
>NA|TRBJ2-5|TRBV10-3|NA
CAISESPTTGPLGTQYF
TGTGCCATCAGTGAGTCCCCCACCACAGGTCCCCTAGGGACCCAGTACTTC
>TRBD1|TRBJ1-6|TRBV7-2|NA
CASSATGAGNSPLHF
TGTGCCAGCAGCGCTACAGGGGCCGGTAATTCACCCCTCCACTTT
>NA|TRBJ1-4|TRBV7-9|few
CASSLQGAGSEKLFF
TGTGCCAGCAGCCTACAAGGGGCCGGTTCTGAAAAACTGTTTTTT
>NA|TRBJ2-4|TRBV7-6|few
CASSQLLKRAKNIQYF
TGTGCCAGCAGCCAGCTATTGAAGCGGGCCAAAAACATTCAGTACTTC
>TRBD1|TRBJ2-2|TRBV11-2|NA
CASSVRQGWTGELFF
TGTGCCAGCAGCGTAAGACAGGGTTGGACCGGGGAGCTGTTTTTT
>NA|TRBJ2-7|TRBV7-2|many
CASSLVSYEQYF
TGTGCCAGCAGCTTAGTCTCCTACGAGCAGTACTTC